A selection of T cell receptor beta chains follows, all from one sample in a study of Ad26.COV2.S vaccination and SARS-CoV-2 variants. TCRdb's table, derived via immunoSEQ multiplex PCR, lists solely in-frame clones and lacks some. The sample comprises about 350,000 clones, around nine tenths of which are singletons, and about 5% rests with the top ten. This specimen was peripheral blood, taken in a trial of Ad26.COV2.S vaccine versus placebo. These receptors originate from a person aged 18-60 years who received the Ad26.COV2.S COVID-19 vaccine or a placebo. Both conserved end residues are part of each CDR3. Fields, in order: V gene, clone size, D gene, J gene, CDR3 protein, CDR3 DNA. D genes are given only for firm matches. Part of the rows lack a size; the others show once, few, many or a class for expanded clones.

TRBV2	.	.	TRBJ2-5	CASSVGQGTQYF	TGTGCCAGCAGCGTGGGGCAGGGGACCCAGTACTTC
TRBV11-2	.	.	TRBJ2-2	CASSLRTHNTGELFF	TGTGCCAGCAGCTTACGGACACACAACACCGGGGAGCTGTTTTTT
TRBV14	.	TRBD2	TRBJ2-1	CASSQVSSLAGGMSSYNEQFF	TGTGCCAGCAGCCAAGTTTCGAGCCTAGCGGGGGGGATGAGCTCCTACAATGAGCAGTTCTTC
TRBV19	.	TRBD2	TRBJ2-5	CASSIVAGGETQYF	TGTGCCAGTAGTATAGTAGCGGGGGGTGAGACCCAGTACTTC
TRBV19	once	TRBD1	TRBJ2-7	CASSETGQGYEQYF	TGTGCCAGTAGTGAGACTGGACAGGGCTACGAGCAGTACTTC
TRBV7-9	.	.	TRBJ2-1	CASSLDFRREQFF	TGTGCCAGCAGCTTAGACTTCCGAAGAGAGCAGTTCTTC
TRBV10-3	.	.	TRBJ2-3	CAIRDSGGTDTQYF	TGTGCCATCAGGGATAGTGGGGGCACAGATACGCAGTATTTT
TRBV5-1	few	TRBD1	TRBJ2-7	CASKIRDSYEQYF	TGCGCCAGCAAAATCCGGGACAGCTACGAGCAGTACTTC
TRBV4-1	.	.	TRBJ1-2	CASSQDWGGVGYGYTF	TGCGCCAGCAGCCAGGATTGGGGGGGAGTGGGGTATGGCTACACCTTC
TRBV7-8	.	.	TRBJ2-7	CASSLGVGGLEQYF	TGTGCCAGCAGCTTAGGGGTCGGGGGGCTCGAGCAGTACTTC
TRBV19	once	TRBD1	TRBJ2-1	CASSIDLFGTGGNEQFF	TGTGCCAGTAGTATAGATCTTTTTGGGACAGGCGGTAATGAGCAGTTCTTC
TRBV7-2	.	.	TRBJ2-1	CASSSVAGSYNEQFF	TGTGCCAGCAGCAGCGTGGCGGGATCGTACAATGAGCAGTTCTTC
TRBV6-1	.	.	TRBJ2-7	CASSERGSLYEQYF	TGTGCCAGCAGTGAAAGGGGCTCACTCTACGAGCAGTACTTC
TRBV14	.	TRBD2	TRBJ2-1	CASSHRLAYYNEQFF	TGTGCCAGCAGCCACCGACTAGCCTATTACAATGAGCAGTTCTTC
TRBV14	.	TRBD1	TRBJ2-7	CASSPGQGPYEQYF	TGTGCCAGCAGCCCAGGACAGGGCCCCTACGAGCAGTACTTC
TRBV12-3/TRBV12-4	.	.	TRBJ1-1	CASSFQENTEAFF	TGTGCCAGCAGTTTCCAGGAGAACACTGAAGCTTTCTTT
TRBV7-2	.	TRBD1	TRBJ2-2	CASKTGSGQGSGELFF	TGTGCCAGCAAGACGGGCTCCGGACAGGGTTCCGGGGAGCTGTTTTTT
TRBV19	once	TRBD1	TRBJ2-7	CASSTDRTSSYEQYF	TGTGCCAGTAGTACGGACAGGACGAGCTCCTACGAGCAGTACTTC
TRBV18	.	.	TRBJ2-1	CASSQLRDDSSYNEQFF	TGTGCCAGCTCACAACTCCGGGACGACAGCTCCTACAATGAGCAGTTCTTC
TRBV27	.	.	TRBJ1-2	CASSLGGVNNYGYTF	TGTGCCAGCAGTTTAGGAGGGGTAAACAACTATGGCTACACCTTC
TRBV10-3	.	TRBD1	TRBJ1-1	CAISDPGTGDLGPFF	TGTGCCATCAGTGACCCCGGGACAGGGGATCTAGGGCCTTTCTTT
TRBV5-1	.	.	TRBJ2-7	CASSLPDSDEQYF	TGCGCCAGCAGCTTGCCCGACAGCGACGAGCAGTACTTC
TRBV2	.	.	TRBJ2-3	CASSEAVIVHTQYF	TGTGCCAGCAGTGAGGCGGTAATCGTCCATACGCAGTATTTT
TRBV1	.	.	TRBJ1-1	CTSSQSGDVVENTEAFF	TGCACCAGCAGCCAGTCCGGGGACGTCGTTGAGAACACTGAAGCTTTCTTT
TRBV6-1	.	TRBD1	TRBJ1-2	CASSDRQGNYGYTF	TGTGCCAGCAGTGATAGACAGGGGAACTATGGCTACACCTTC